This TCR beta chain came from a study of blood T cell repertoires in COVID-19. On the study more broadly: The study drew acute and convalescent COVID-19 samples from the United States, Italy and Spain. The analysed material was cDNA or gDNA that came from T cells, B-cell-depleted T cells, or PBMCs.

The CDR3 covers 14 residues. In germline, CDR1 is LGHDT, CDR2 YNNKEL (reference sequence). The germline V and J ends were trimmed by 4 bases and 8 bases, with 17 bases remaining between them. Data came from immunoSEQ multiplex PCR; TCRdb stores just in-frame clones and leaves some out. The table has about 300,000 clones, around nine tenths seen once; the top ten hold over 1%. The chain is built from TRBV3-1 (or the pseudogene TRBV3-2) and TRBJ1-2; D gene ambiguous. Sequencing was carried out using peripheral blood. The receptor was derived from a man in his 70s with acute or convalescent COVID-19. This CDR3 is CASSPRGMQKGYTF. As DNA, the CDR3 is TGTGCCAGCAGCCCCCGGGGAATGCAGAAGGGCTACACCTTC.